This T cell receptor (beta chain) is drawn from a study of T cells in localized non-small cell lung cancer. The length of the CDR3 is 15 residues. Germline lookup yields CDR1 SGHRS and CDR2 YFSETQ. V was pared by 0 bases and J by 4 bases, with 13 bases between. Assay: immunoSEQ multiplex PCR; the TCRdb copy retains only in-frame clones and omits some. The table records some 90,000 clones, about nine tenths of them present only once. V gene TRBV5-1 combines with J gene TRBJ1-1, with D perhaps matching TRBD1 (6 bases). The origin of this receptor is a man between 40 and 69 years old with stage I squamous cell lung carcinoma. Specimen: peripheral blood, collected before any cancer treatment. CDR3 sequence reads: CASSLATGKATEAFF. CDR3 DNA: TGCGCCAGCAGCTTGGCCACAGGGAAGGCCACTGAAGCTTTCTTT.